These 25 T cell receptor beta chains originate from one sample sequenced in a study of response to subunit inactivated influenza vaccine. Via MiXCR, TCRdb re-called the RT-PCR reads, giving one row per CDR3 protein. Here the sample spans around 600,000 distinct CDR3 sequences, around 11% being singletons. The same data also contributed to another study, on T cells expressing NK-cell markers. That source adds: The authors made TCR beta cDNA libraries by 5'RACE template switching. This switching added a universal primer site and UMIs.

Sequences were derived from PBMCs from blood, sampled on the day of vaccination. These receptors came from a man aged 50 to 59 who received an inactivated influenza vaccine.

This clonotype appeared many times. This chain joins TRBV3-1 and TRBJ1-4; D may be TRBD1 (6 bases). The CDR3 contains 15 residues. The germline V gene has CDR1 LGHDT and CDR2 YNNKEL (reference sequence). V was shortened by 4 bases and J by 0 bases, with 9 bases between the two germline ends. In DNA, the CDR3 is TGTGCCAGCAGCCTAGGACAGTCAACTAATGAAAAACTGTTTTTT. This encodes CASSLGQSTNEKLFF.

V is TRBV6-2 or TRBV6-3 and J is TRBJ2-1; D tentatively reads TRBD1 or TRBD2 (5 bases each). V dropped 2 bases and J dropped 12 bases, with 11 bases sitting between them. Germline CDR1 is MNHEY and CDR2 is SVGEGT. CDR3 length: 12 amino acids. CDR3 nucleotides: TGTGCCAGCAGTTACACGGGGCATCGGCAGTTCTTC. It is translated as CASSYTGHRQFF.

This clonotype was counted at least ten times. This sequence joins TRBV27 and TRBJ2-4; the match to TRBD2 covers 10 bases. The CDR3 length is 19 residues. Germline lookup yields CDR1 MNHEY and CDR2 SMNVEV (reference sequence). After removal of 2 bases from V and 1 base from J, the junction contained 11 bases not matched to a gene. CDR3 loop: CASSLLAGDVAGAKNIQYF. DNA of the CDR3: TGTGCCAGCAGTTTACTAGCGGGGGACGTTGCGGGGGCCAAAAACATTCAGTACTTC.

This chain uses TRBV29-1 with TRBJ2-7, with TRBD1 identical over 9 bases. Trimming took 5 bases from V and 2 from J; bases not matched to a gene: 10. The CDR3 is 15 amino acids. CDR1 and CDR2 (germline): SQVTM, ANQGSEA. CDR3 loop: CSVIQGALSTYEQYF. The CDR3 DNA is TGCAGCGTTATACAGGGGGCTTTATCCACCTACGAGCAGTACTTC.

The chain employs TRBV29-1 and TRBJ2-2; a weak D match, TRBD1 (6 bases). This CDR3 region has 14 residues. CDR1 and CDR2 (germline): SQVTM, ANQGSEA. V was cut by 6 bases and J by 1 base, with 12 bases left in between. As DNA, the CDR3 is TGCAGCGTAGCATTGGGACAGAACACCGGGGAGCTGTTTTTT. Translated: CSVALGQNTGELFF.

A few counts support this clonotype. One junction end disagrees with the germline gene, perhaps due to a read error. The V and J genes are TRBV6-2 or TRBV6-3 and TRBJ2-7; D might be TRBD2 (5 bases). The CDR3 covers 17 residues. The germline CDR1 and CDR2 sequences are MNHEY and SVGEGT. DNA of the CDR3: TGTGCCAGCAGTTACTCGCTGGCTAGCTTTGCCTCCCACGAGCAGTACTTC. Translating gives CASSYSLASFASHEQYF.

A few counts support this clonotype. The chain uses TRBV6-2 or TRBV6-3 and TRBJ1-5, with unresolved D. There are 12 residues in the CDR3. The ends were cut back, 8 bases at V and 3 bases at J, with 8 bases in the middle. CDR1 and CDR2 from the germline V gene are MNHEY and SVGEGT. The CDR3 DNA sequence: TGTGCCAGCGGAACGTTCAATCAGCCCCAGCATTTT. Encoded protein: CASGTFNQPQHF.

This clonotype was found many times. The chain employs TRBV20-1 and TRBJ2-2; D unresolved. Deletions cut 0 bases from V and 4 bases from J, with 18 bases between. CDR1 and CDR2 from the germline V gene are DFQATT and SNEGSKA (reference sequence). The CDR3 covers 17 residues. Here the CDR3 reads CSARDSTPQTITGELFF. The CDR3 coding sequence is TGCAGTGCTAGAGATAGCACACCCCAAACGATCACCGGGGAGCTGTTTTTT.

This sequence joins TRBV10-3 and TRBJ2-6; D is perhaps TRBD1 (6 bases). Per germline, CDR1 ENHRY and CDR2 SYGVKD. V gave up 6 bases and J gave up 1 base, with 10 bases separating them. The length of the CDR3 is 15 residues. Here the CDR3 DNA reads TGTGCCATCAGAATACAGGGTTCTGGGGCCAACGTCCTGACTTTC. It codes for CAIRIQGSGANVLTF.

This clonotype was counted between two and nine times. The rearrangement uses TRBV20-1 and TRBJ1-3, with D possibly being TRBD1 (6 bases). V dropped 2 bases and J dropped 0 bases, with 8 bases sitting between them. Germline-derived CDR1 and CDR2 are DFQATT and SNEGSKA (reference sequence). CDR3 length equals 14 residues. The CDR3 DNA reads TGCAGTGCTAGATTGGGGGCCTCTGGAAACACCATATATTTT. Translated: CSARLGASGNTIYF.

This clonotype was seen once. One end of the junction is discordant with germline, which a read error may explain. J is TRBJ1-5 and V is TRBV4-2; perhaps TRBD1 as D (5 bases). Per the germline V gene, CDR1 is LGHNA and CDR2 is YNFKEQ. The length of the CDR3 is 18 residues. The CDR3 DNA reads TGTGCCAGGAGCCCCGGGCTCCTCTGCGCAGGGAGCAATCAGCCCCAGCATTTT. It specifies CARSPGLLCAGSNQPQHF.

There are a few counts of this clonotype. The rearrangement uses TRBV19 and TRBJ2-5, with 8 bases that match TRBD1. Trimming cost V 6 bases and J 7 bases; bases outside gene matches: 10. This CDR3 comprises 14 residues. Germline CDR1 and CDR2: LNHDA and SQIVND (reference sequence). CDR3: CASSQDRVRLTQYF. For the CDR3, the DNA is TGTGCCAGTAGCCAGGACAGGGTTCGGTTGACCCAGTACTTC.

The gene calls are TRBV29-1 and TRBJ2-7, with 8 bases identical to TRBD1. Trimming at V came to 3 bases and at J to 0 bases, leaving 4 bases not matched to a gene. CDR1 and CDR2 from the germline V gene are SQVTM and ANQGSEA. The CDR3 totals 14 residues. The CDR3 nucleotides read TGCAGCGTTGAGGGACAGGATAGCTCCTACGAGCAGTACTTC. Amino acid sequence: CSVEGQDSSYEQYF.

J is TRBJ1-4 and V is TRBV7-8; D may be TRBD1 (5 bases). The CDR3 is 14 amino acids. CDR1 is SGHVS, CDR2 FQNEAQ, per germline. The V end lost 5 bases, the J end lost 8 bases, and 15 bases lay between the germline ends. This chain's CDR3 is CASSPGGRDEKLFF. CDR3 sequence (DNA): TGTGCCAGCAGCCCCGGAGGGCGGGACGAAAAACTGTTTTTT.

The rearrangement links TRBV9 to TRBJ1-1; 8 bases are a match to TRBD1. CDR1 and CDR2 (germline): SGDLS, YYNGEE. Unmatched junction bases numbered 7, after V lost 0 bases and J lost 3 bases. This CDR3 has 16 amino acids. CDR3 coding DNA: TGTGCCAGCAGCGTAGGTCCGGACAGGGCCTACACTGAAGCTTTCTTT. It codes for CASSVGPDRAYTEAFF.

In its sample, this clonotype was seen many times. The chain employs TRBV5-1 and TRBJ2-1; TRBD2 matches at 12 bases. This CDR3 has 18 residues. Germline CDR1 reads SGHRS; CDR2 reads YFSETQ. V dropped 3 bases and J dropped 2; count of bases not matched to a gene: 9. The CDR3 DNA follows: TGCGCCAGCAGCTCGGTACTAGCGGGAGGTTTCACCTACAATGAGCAGTTCTTC. This encodes CASSSVLAGGFTYNEQFF. The complete variable domain, with remaining parts taken from reference TRBV5-1 and TRBJ2-1, reads KAGVTQTPRYLIKTRGQQVTLSCSPISGHRSVSWYQQTPGQGLQFLFEYFSETQRNKGNFPGRFSGRQFSNSRSEMNVSTLELGDSALYLCASSSVLAGGFTYNEQFFGPGTRLTVL.

This clonotype turned up a few times. The gene calls are TRBV10-3 and TRBJ2-7; TRBD1 matches 10 bases. The germline V gene encodes CDR1 ENHRY and CDR2 SYGVKD. The CDR3 loop spans 13 amino acids. Unmatched junction bases numbered 7, after V lost 10 bases and J lost 4 bases. CDR3 protein: CATGGQGSYEQYF. The CDR3 DNA follows: TGTGCCACCGGGGGACAGGGGTCGTACGAGCAGTACTTC.

This clonotype appeared a few times. This chain joins TRBV11-1 and TRBJ2-2, with 10 bases identical to TRBD1. Germline V gives CDR1 SGHAT, CDR2 FQDESV (reference sequence). The CDR3 is 18 amino acids. The V and J ends lost 0 bases and 4 bases, in that order; junction bases with no gene match: 8. The CDR3: CASSLAVTTGGTTGELFF. CDR3 coding DNA: TGTGCCAGCAGCTTAGCCGTCACGACAGGGGGCACCACCGGGGAGCTGTTTTTT.

In this sample, this clonotype turned up many times. This chain connects TRBV4-3 to TRBJ2-7; D unclear. CDR3 length: 14 residues. With 0 bases removed from V and 0 bases from J, the gap between germline ends came to 6 bases. The V gene's germline CDR1 is LGHNA and CDR2 YSLEER. The CDR3 region is CASSQDSSSYEQYF. In DNA, the CDR3 is TGCGCCAGCAGCCAAGACTCCAGCTCCTACGAGCAGTACTTC.

The genes are TRBV6-1 and TRBJ1-3, with D maybe TRBD1 (5 bases). The CDR3 extends over 15 amino acids. V was cut by 7 bases and J by 0 bases, with 13 bases left in between. Germline CDR1 and CDR2: MNHNS and SASEGT. The CDR3 nucleotides are TGTGCCAGCATCCGGGACTTCGACTCTGGAAACACCATATATTTT. Translated: CASIRDFDSGNTIYF.

This clonotype was detected a few times. The V and J genes are TRBV11-1 and TRBJ2-1; TRBD2 matches 8 bases. V was clipped by 4 bases and J by 3 bases; unmatched bases: 14. The germline gives CDR1 SGHAT, CDR2 FQDESV (reference sequence). The CDR3 consists of 18 residues. The CDR3 reads CASSSGRASGSHYNEQFF. Written as DNA, the CDR3 is TGTGCCAGCAGCTCCGGGAGGGCCTCGGGCAGTCACTACAATGAGCAGTTCTTC.

This clonotype has at least ten counts. At one of its ends the junction is not consistent with the germline gene, which may arise from a read error. The chain combines TRBV4-3 with TRBJ2-1; either TRBD1 or TRBD2 may supply D (5 bases each). This CDR3 is 15 amino acids long. The germline CDR1 and CDR2 sequences are LGHNA and YSLEER. CDR3 nucleotide sequence: TGTGCCAGCAGCCAAGGGACCGTTAGCTACAATGAGCAGTTCTTC. Translating it yields CASSQGTVSYNEQFF.

Only a few counts were recorded for this clonotype. The gene calls are TRBV3-1 and TRBJ2-7; D gene ambiguous. The CDR3 consists of 14 residues. The germline CDR1 and CDR2 sequences are LGHDT and YNNKEL (reference sequence). The V gene lost 1 base and the J gene lost 6 bases, with 13 bases spanning the gap. The CDR3 loop is CASSQGYLPGEQYF. The CDR3 bases are TGTGCCAGCAGCCAAGGGTACCTCCCCGGCGAGCAGTACTTC.

This clonotype was observed a handful of times. This chain connects TRBV5-1 to TRBJ2-5, with 12 bases that match TRBD1. V lost 4 bases to trimming and J lost 5 bases; unmatched junction nucleotides: 6. Germline lookup yields CDR1 SGHRS and CDR2 YFSETQ. The CDR3 sequence is 15 residues long. The chain's CDR3 is CASSESGQGAETQYF. CDR3 sequence (DNA): TGCGCCAGCAGCGAGTCGGGACAGGGGGCGGAGACCCAGTACTTC.

The sample holds a few counts of this clonotype. The V gene is TRBV7-9, the J gene TRBJ2-1, with TRBD2 matching over 11 bases. This CDR3 is 17 amino acids long. The trim removed 5 bases at V and 5 bases at J, leaving 11 bases unmatched. Germline values: CDR1 SEHNR, CDR2 FQNEAQ (reference sequence). The CDR3 protein is CASSPPAGTSGNNEQFF. CDR3 nucleotide sequence: TGTGCCAGCAGCCCCCCCGCCGGGACTAGCGGAAACAATGAGCAGTTCTTC.